Sequencing of this T cell receptor beta chain was carried out in a study of T cell responses to AZD1222 COVID-19 vaccine. Repertoires were generated with immunoSEQ multiplex PCR, while TCRdb's copy carries only in-frame clones and drops some. The sample includes more than 75,000 clones, 90% of them seen just once. This clone was seen a handful of times. Germline assignment: CDR1 MNHEY and CDR2 SMNVEV (reference sequence). The CDR3 has 14 residues. The V end lost 2 bases, the J end lost 7 bases, and 11 bases lay between the germline ends. The receptor comes from an adult who received the AZD1222 COVID-19 vaccine. J is TRBJ1-4 and V is TRBV27; weak D call: TRBD1 (6 bases). Sample: peripheral blood, taken 28 days after the second AZD1222 dose. The CDR3 bases are TGTGCCAGCAGTTTAGGGGGGGCATTTGAAAAACTGTTTTTT. As protein: CASSLGGAFEKLFF.